The clone carrying this TCR beta chain was counted many times. Each CDR3 protein gets one entry after TCRdb re-called the 5' RACE reads with MiXCR. The data hold 42,000 or so distinct CDR3 sequences, with over 2% observed a single time. With 7 bases clipped from V and 8 bases from J, the junction kept 6 bases outside the gene matches. In germline, CDR1 is LNHNV, CDR2 YYDKDF (reference sequence). The CDR3 consists of 14 residues. The sample is drawn from a study of neurological immune-mediated disorders. The chain has TRBV15 and TRBJ2-2; TRBD1 agrees at 11 bases. Specimen: PBMCs. This receptor was taken from a man in his thirties or forties with multiple sclerosis. CDR3 residues: CATIHGQGAGELFF. The CDR3 DNA sequence: TGTGCCACCATCCACGGACAGGGGGCAGGGGAGCTGTTTTTT.